This T cell receptor beta chain was retrieved from a study of T cell repertoires in cytomegalovirus infection (dated by TCRdb to between 2018 and 2020). Broadly, across the study: Recently identified HLA-C-restricted CMV epitopes, whose presentation resists viral immunomodulation, were targeted by peptide stimulations together with well-studied HLA-B-restricted epitopes. The HLA type of each donor mattered for the analysis, because public TCR beta signatures pointed to carriage of CMV infection along with the matching HLA type. Overall study results and their limits: In both this cohort and an independent cohort of 352 donors, the cumulative frequency of public TCR beta family members distinguished carriers of CMV infection plus the relevant HLA type. In the ex vivo response, HLA-C-restricted CMV-specific TCR beta clonotypes were dominant, and in two of eight donors the single most frequent clonotype came from this HLA-C-restricted group.

This sample was sequenced with an Illumina HiSeq 1500. In TCRdb, the public reads were trimmed at Q25 with fastp and aligned with MiXCR, with productive beta chains retained. All rows with the same CDR3 protein become a single entry with the most common DNA and genes. For this sample there are 250,000 to 400,000 distinct CDR3 sequences; roughly 25% appear just once. The ten largest clones add up to roughly 14% of the sample. Read against the paper, the sample's treatment or condition label means: in vitro stimulation with specific CMV peptide epitopes to enrich CMV-specific T cells. This clonotype was picked up a small number of times. The specificity of this receptor is unknown. Base qualities are not at hand, and no much larger clone is one base apart. Source: cultured PBMCs, taken from culture after CMV antigen stimulation. The TCR comes from a human donor in good health (CMV status not recorded). Some clones in this sample may be carry-over from other donors' samples.

Here the CDR3 is given as CASSLYPQGASTEAFF. The nucleotide sequence reads as follows: TGTGCCAGCAGTTTATATCCCCAGGGGGCGAGCACTGAAGCTTTCTTT. In this chain, TRBV28 is recombined with TRBJ1-1; TRBD1 agrees with 8 junctional bases. CDR3 length: 16 amino acids, cysteine to phenylalanine. Left in the record is the CDR3 DNA by itself, 48 bases read in frame from the first base. CDR1 and CDR2, per the germline V gene, are MDHEN and SYDVKM. V is pruned by 1 base and J by 4 bases, leaving 8 bases of the junction without a gene match.